This paragraph reports one T cell receptor (beta chain). What it recognizes is unknown. This specimen belongs to a study of stem cell transplantation in POMP-related autoinflammatory disease. Only in-frame clones appear in the TCRdb table, and some are missing; sequencing was by immunoSEQ multiplex PCR. The profile covers 33,000 or so clones, with 88% appearing a single time and 0.72% taken by the ten largest. PRAID featured immunodeficiency plus autoinflammation. General study findings and limits: In PRAID patients, the number of distinct TRB V-J gene pairings was restricted.

The CDR3 consists of 12 residues. Germline-derived CDR1 and CDR2 are SQVTM and ANQGSEA. V lost 4 bases, J lost 4 bases, and 10 bases lay in between. Sequencing was performed on CD4+ T cells from PBMCs, taken before stem cell transplantation. The V gene is TRBV29-1, the J gene TRBJ1-2; maybe TRBD1 (5 bases). The source is a human donor with POMP-related autoinflammation and immune dysregulation (PRAID). The CDR3 loop is CSVARGIYGYTF. The CDR3 coding sequence is TGCAGCGTTGCCCGGGGGATCTATGGCTACACCTTC.